This TCR beta chain was captured in a study of T cells in Graves' hyperthyroidism and ophthalmopathy (dated by TCRdb to about 2019). Looking at the study overall: Peripheral blood samples were taken at the time of initial diagnosis, prior to any treatment. An independent validation cohort of some 18 hyperthyroidism patients and approximately 15 patients who later progressed to ophthalmopathy tested prospective prediction of ophthalmopathy. A discovery cohort of roughly 100 patients, 43 with Graves' ophthalmopathy and approximately 57 with stable Graves' hyperthyroidism, was used to find distinguishing TCR V-J signatures. The 75 to 100 discovery patients were divided at random into training and test sets in a 7:3 ratio. After sampling, hyperthyroidism patients received methimazole starting at 30 mg daily, and ophthalmopathy patients received high-dose intravenous methylprednisolone. The study also compared thyroid tissue and blood T-cell repertoires from a handful of Graves' hyperthyroidism patients. The paper describes TCR Vbeta CDR3 sequencing of 140 or so peripheral blood samples, made up of some 42 ophthalmopathy patients, around 78 hyperthyroidism patients and 17 progressor patients.

This clonotype was observed a few times. The antigen it binds to is not known. There are no base qualities to consult, and no much larger clone falls within one base. From the cysteine up to the phenylalanine, the CDR3 has a length of 13 residues. This entry keeps only the CDR3 DNA: 39 bases, framed from base 1. Trimming costs V 0 bases and J 7 bases, and their ends lie 9 bases apart. CDR1 and CDR2 were assigned from the germline V gene (reference sequence) as LGHDT and YNNKEL. General conclusions and limits of the study: During validation, the model predicted progression to ophthalmopathy a median of roughly six months ahead of onset, with roughly 65% sensitivity and 72% to 85% specificity. Blood samples also contained most of the expanded thyroid clonotypes (frequency above 0.001), which suggests that blood repertoires may reflect thyroid immune responses. No statistical method was used to fix the sample size in advance, and group allocation was not hidden from the investigators. A 13 V-J signature model separated ophthalmopathy from stable hyperthyroidism, with about 90% sensitivity and about 81% specificity in cross-validation and 80%/75% in testing.

TCR beta CDR3 regions were amplified from RNA transcripts. For the first round of RT-PCR on the TCR CDR3, the HTBI primer set was used together with the Qiagen OneStep RT-PCR kit. The libraries were constructed in a second round of multiplex PCR and then size-selected and purified. The libraries were sequenced on an Illumina HiSeq2000 using paired-end 100 bp reads. On the study's bioinformatics: Raw data were processed with SOAPnuke, discarding reads with adapters, uncalled bases, mean Phred below 15, or no exact constant-primer or identifier match. High-quality paired reads were merged with COPE v1.2.5, and unique nucleotide sequences were defined as clonotypes. Clonotypes were aligned to IMGT TRBV, TRBD and TRBJ reference segments using MiTCR v1.1. The analysis included only V-J combinations with a frequency above 0.0001, which together covered 99% to 99.2% of the repertoires. A TCS score was defined as the ratio between F50 (clonal expansion) and ExV (chaos), using BLOSUM62-based TCRdist between CDR3 peptides within each V-J. Welch's t-statistics and random forest reduced approximately 520 V-J features to 10 to 15, which were used in a naive Bayes classifier (R e1071). The raw public reads went through TCRdb reprocessing: fastp at Q25, MiXCR clone calling, in-frame beta chains kept. Duplicate CDR3 protein sequences are folded into a single record with the most common DNA and genes. These V and J calls derive from TCRdb rather than the authors' analysis. The sample table records 200,000 to 250,000 distinct CDR3 sequences; approximately 25% of these occur just once. Roughly 40% of the sample belongs to the ten largest clones.

In the ophthalmopathy patients, disease was moderately to severely active, with a Clinical Activity Score of 3 or more, a NOSPECS grade of 4 or more, and a duration of less than 3 months. Any patient with an uncontrolled infection, another autoimmune disease, pregnancy or lactation was excluded. Diagnoses were established on the basis of clinical symptoms, serum thyroxine and TRAb, thyroid ultrasound, and orbital computed tomography. PBMCs were separated from over 9 ml of fresh peripheral blood using Ficoll-Paque density gradient centrifugation. Trizol reagent was used to extract total RNA, and RNA quality was then checked on an Agilent 2100 Bioanalyzer.

The source of this sequence is a woman in her 40s with Graves' ophthalmopathy. The sequenced sample consisted of blood. Recombination linked TRBV3-1 to TRBJ1-2; the D segment could be TRBD1, given 5 matching bases. This receptor carries the CDR3 CASSQEARGGYTF. The sequenced DNA: TGTGCCAGCAGCCAAGAGGCAAGGGGTGGCTACACCTTC.